This T cell receptor beta chain was found in a study of identical twins. Study results and caveats: While abundant cord blood beta clonotypes carried fewer insertions, memory repertoires showed no such pattern.

TCRdb recomputed calls from the 5' RACE reads with MiXCR, one row per CDR3 protein. The sample contains hundreds of thousands of distinct CDR3 sequences, 8.6% of which appear only once. In the case of this clonotype: The antigen is unknown.

Trimming pared 2 bases from V and 4 bases from J, leaving 5 bases between. The CDR3 is 12 residues long. The V gene's germline CDR1 is DFQATT and CDR2 SNEGSKA (reference sequence). These data were likewise used in another study, on yellow fever vaccine responses in identical twins. That source reports: Vaccine-induced T cell responses in twins were reportedly observed to appear partly convergent, partly personalized.

Specimen: PBMCs. J is TRBJ2-2 and V is TRBV20-1; D is unclear. The sequence was obtained from a woman under 30 in good health. The CDR3 DNA follows: TGCAGTGCTAGATTTGTCACCGGGGAGCTGTTTTTT. Amino acids: CSARFVTGELFF.